The 4 T cell receptor beta chains in this list originate from one sample, sequenced in a study of blood T cell repertoires in COVID-19. Clones were read by immunoSEQ multiplex PCR, and TCRdb kept only the in-frame ones, dropping some. The table has some 290,000 clones, about 86% seen once. Sequenced input: peripheral blood. The receptors here all came from a man aged 18-30 years with active or convalescent COVID-19.

In this sample, this clone turned up once. V usage is TRBV19 and J usage is TRBJ2-6; tentative D call: TRBD2 (5 bases). Germline V lookup: CDR1 LNHDA, CDR2 SQIVND (reference sequence). V lost 1 base and J 8 bases, leaving 12 bases between the germline ends. This CDR3 has 15 amino acids. CDR3 nucleotide sequence: TGTGCCAGTAGTATAGTCCGGACTCCCACCAACGTCCTGACTTTC. This encodes CASSIVRTPTNVLTF.

The chain recombines TRBV6-6 with TRBJ2-5; 11 positions match TRBD2. V gave up 7 bases and J gave up 3 bases; unmatched junction bases: 7. The CDR3 totals 15 residues. The V gene's germline CDR1 is MNHNY and CDR2 SVGAGI (reference sequence). CDR3 bases: TGTGCCAGCAACCCCGGGACTAGCGGTGAAGAGACCCAGTACTTC. This translates into CASNPGTSGEETQYF.

This chain uses TRBV10-3 with TRBJ1-2, with D unresolved. Trimming took 3 bases from V and 8 from J, leaving 16 bases between them. There are 14 residues in the CDR3. CDR1 and CDR2 (germline): ENHRY, SYGVKD. The CDR3 reads CAISDSEGGYGYTF. The DNA for the CDR3 is TGTGCCATCAGTGACTCTGAGGGAGGTTACGGCTACACCTTC.

This CDR3 is CASSSPGVDTQYF. DNA for the CDR3: TGTGCCAGCAGCTCCCCGGGTGTAGATACGCAGTATTTT. The chain carries TRBV5-6 and TRBJ2-3; D is undetermined. Per germline, CDR1 SGHDT and CDR2 YYEEEE. V lost 3 bases and J lost 5, with 10 bases in between. The CDR3 runs 13 residues.